The clone carrying this TCR beta chain was seen more than once but under ten times. Its antigen is as yet unknown. The data are from a study of blood T cells in healthy people across ages. Study summary: The template switching approach captured approximately one barcoded beta molecule for every two T cells.

PCR was performed a second time for roughly 7 to 11 cycles using a sample-barcoded 5' primer and a J-beta primer mix. TCRdb independently ran MiXCR on the 5' RACE reads; one entry per CDR3 protein. The sample contains 540,000 or so distinct CDR3 sequences, about 45% of which appear only once. Germline values: CDR1 DFQATT, CDR2 SNEGSKA (reference sequence). The CDR3 is made up of 14 amino acids. V shed 6 bases and J 1 base; nucleotides not matched to a gene: 8. The study's findings and limits: Greater diversity and more naive CD4+ cells were seen in long-lived donors than in aged donors. Age showed a roughly linear inverse relationship with TCR beta diversity per million T cells.

The sequence was collected from a man at least 80 years old in good health. The sequencing input was blood. The chain combines TRBV20-1 with TRBJ1-1, with 7 bases that match TRBD1. The CDR3 loop reads CSADRTGRNTEAFF. CDR3 DNA: TGCAGTGCCGACCGGACAGGAAGGAACACTGAAGCTTTCTTT.